The clone carrying this T cell receptor (beta chain) was counted a few times. Its target is unknown. The data are from a study of brain T cells in children with intractable seizures. Study observations and caveats: Only CDR3 sequence similarity suggested viral specificity, without known HCMV serostatus.

The CDR3 is 15 residues long. CDR1 SNHLY and CDR2 FYNNEI come from the germline V gene. Trimming stripped 2 bases from V and 0 bases from J, with 8 bases between. The data were produced by immunoSEQ multiplex PCR, yet TCRdb's version contains in-frame clones alone and is incomplete. The table has 80,000 or so clones, approximately 94% seen once; the top ten hold roughly 1.4%. Pre-surgery treatment included at least one anti-epileptic drug. Sequencing used peripheral blood, obtained at surgery. The chain uses TRBV2 and TRBJ1-3; D ambiguous. This TCR derives from a boy under two years old with tuberous sclerosis and intractable seizures. CDR3 residues: CASSEFRVSGNTIYF. For the CDR3, the DNA is TGTGCCAGCAGTGAATTCCGGGTCTCTGGAAACACCATATATTTT.